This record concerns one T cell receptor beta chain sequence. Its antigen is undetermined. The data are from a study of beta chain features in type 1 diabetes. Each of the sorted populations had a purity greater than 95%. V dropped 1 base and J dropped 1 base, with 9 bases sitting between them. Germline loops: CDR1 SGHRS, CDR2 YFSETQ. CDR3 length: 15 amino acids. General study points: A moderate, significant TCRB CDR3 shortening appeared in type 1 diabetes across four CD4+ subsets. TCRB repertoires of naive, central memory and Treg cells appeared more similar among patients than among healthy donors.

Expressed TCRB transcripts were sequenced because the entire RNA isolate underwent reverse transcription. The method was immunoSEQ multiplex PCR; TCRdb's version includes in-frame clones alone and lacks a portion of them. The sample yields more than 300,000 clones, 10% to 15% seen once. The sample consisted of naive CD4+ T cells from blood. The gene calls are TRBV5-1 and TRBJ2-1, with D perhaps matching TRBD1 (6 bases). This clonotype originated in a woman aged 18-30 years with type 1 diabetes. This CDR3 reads CASSLSRGSYNEQFF. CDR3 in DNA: TGCGCCAGCAGCTTGAGCAGGGGATCCTACAATGAGCAGTTCTTC. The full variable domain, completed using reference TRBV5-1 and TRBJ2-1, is KAGVTQTPRYLIKTRGQQVTLSCSPISGHRSVSWYQQTPGQGLQFLFEYFSETQRNKGNFPGRFSGRQFSNSRSEMNVSTLELGDSALYLCASSLSRGSYNEQFFGPGTRLTVL.